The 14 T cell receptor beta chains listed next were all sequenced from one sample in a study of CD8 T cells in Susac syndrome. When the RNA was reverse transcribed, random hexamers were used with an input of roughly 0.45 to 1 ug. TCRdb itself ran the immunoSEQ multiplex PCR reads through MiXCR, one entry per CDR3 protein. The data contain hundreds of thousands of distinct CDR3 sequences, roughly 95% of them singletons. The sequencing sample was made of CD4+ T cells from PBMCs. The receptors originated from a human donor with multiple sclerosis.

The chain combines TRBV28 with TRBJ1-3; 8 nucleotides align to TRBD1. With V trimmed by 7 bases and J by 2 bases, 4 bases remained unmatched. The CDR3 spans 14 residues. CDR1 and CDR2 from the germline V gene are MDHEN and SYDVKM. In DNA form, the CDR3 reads TGTGCCAGCACATTCAGGGGGCCTGGAAACACCATATATTTT. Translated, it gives CASTFRGPGNTIYF.

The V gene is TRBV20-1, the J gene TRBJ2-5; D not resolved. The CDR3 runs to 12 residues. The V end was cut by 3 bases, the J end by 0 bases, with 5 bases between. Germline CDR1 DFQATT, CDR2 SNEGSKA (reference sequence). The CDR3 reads CSAREYQETQYF. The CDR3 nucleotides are TGCAGTGCTAGGGAGTACCAAGAGACCCAGTACTTC.

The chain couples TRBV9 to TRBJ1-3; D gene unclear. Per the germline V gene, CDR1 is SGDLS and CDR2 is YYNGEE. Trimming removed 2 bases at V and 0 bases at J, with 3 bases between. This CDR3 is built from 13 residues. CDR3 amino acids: CASSVGSGNTIYF. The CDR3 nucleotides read TGTGCCAGCAGCGTTGGCTCTGGAAACACCATATATTTT.

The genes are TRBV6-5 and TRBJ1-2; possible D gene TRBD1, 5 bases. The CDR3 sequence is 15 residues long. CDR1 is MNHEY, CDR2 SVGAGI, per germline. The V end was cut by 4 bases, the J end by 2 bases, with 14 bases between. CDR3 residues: CASSSPAGSNYGYTF. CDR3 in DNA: TGTGCCAGCAGTTCCCCCGCAGGGAGCAACTATGGCTACACCTTC.

The CDR3: CASSQGTRAYEQYF. CDR3 nucleotides: TGCGCCAGCAGCCAGGGCACGAGGGCCTACGAGCAGTACTTC. The V and J genes are TRBV4-1 and TRBJ2-7; perhaps TRBD2 as D (5 bases). CDR3 length: 14 amino acids. Looked up from germline, CDR1 is MGHRA and CDR2 is YSYEKL. The V and J ends lost 3 bases and 2 bases respectively, with 11 bases between them.

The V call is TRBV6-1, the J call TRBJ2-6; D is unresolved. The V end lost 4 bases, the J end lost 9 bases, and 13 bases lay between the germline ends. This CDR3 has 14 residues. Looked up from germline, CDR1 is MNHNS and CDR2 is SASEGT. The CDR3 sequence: CASSAPSVGNVLTF. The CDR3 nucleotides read TGTGCCAGCAGTGCCCCCTCTGTTGGCAACGTCCTGACTTTC.

The DNA for the CDR3 is TGTGCCAGCAGTCTCGTGAGTATGGTCATGAACACTGAAGCTTTCTTT. This translates into CASSLVSMVMNTEAFF. The rearrangement uses TRBV28 and TRBJ1-1; the D is unclear. Between the trimmed V and J ends, which lost 5 bases and 0 bases, there was a span of 16 bases. Germline lookup yields CDR1 MDHEN and CDR2 SYDVKM. The CDR3 is 16 amino acids. Based on the CDR3 plus reference TRBV28 and TRBJ1-1, the full variable domain is DVKVTQSSRYLVKRTGEKVFLECVQDMDHENMFWYRQDPGLGLRLIYFSYDVKMKEKGDIPEGYSVSREKKERFSLILESASTNQTSMYLCASSLVSMVMNTEAFFGQGTRLTVV.

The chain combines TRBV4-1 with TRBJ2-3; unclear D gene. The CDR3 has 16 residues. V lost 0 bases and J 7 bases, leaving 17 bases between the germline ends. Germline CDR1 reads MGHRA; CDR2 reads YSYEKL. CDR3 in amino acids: CASSQDKAGRIYTQYF. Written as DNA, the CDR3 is TGCGCCAGCAGCCAAGATAAGGCAGGCCGAATCTATACGCAGTATTTT.

The CDR3 spells CSVDATGGETQYF. CDR3 coding DNA: TGCAGCGTTGATGCCACGGGTGGGGAGACCCAGTACTTC. The chain couples TRBV29-1 to TRBJ2-5; D ambiguous. Germline assignment: CDR1 SQVTM and CDR2 ANQGSEA. Trimming took off 3 bases at V and 5 bases at J, with 13 bases between the two ends. The CDR3 is made up of 13 amino acids.

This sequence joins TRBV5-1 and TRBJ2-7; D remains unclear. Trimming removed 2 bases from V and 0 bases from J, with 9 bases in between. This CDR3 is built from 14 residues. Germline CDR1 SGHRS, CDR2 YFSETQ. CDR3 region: CASSFGPSSYEQYV. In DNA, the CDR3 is TGCGCCAGCAGCTTTGGGCCTAGCTCCTACGAGCAGTACGTC.

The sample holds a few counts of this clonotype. In DNA form, the CDR3 reads TGTGCCAGCAGCCGTCGGACTAGCGGGAGTTACAATGAGCAGTTCTTC. Residues: CASSRRTSGSYNEQFF. V is TRBV3-1 and J is TRBJ2-1, with TRBD2 identical over 13 bases. The CDR3 contains 16 residues. Germline V gene data show CDR1 as LGHDT and CDR2 as YNNKEL (reference sequence). V lost 4 bases and J lost 4; bases outside the gene matches: 4.

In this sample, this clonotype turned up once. The chain's CDR3 is CASSPGDTGANVLTF. DNA of the CDR3: TGTGCCAGCAGCCCCGGGGACACTGGGGCCAACGTCCTGACTTTC. The chain has TRBV11-2 and TRBJ2-6; possible D gene TRBD1, 6 bases. CDR3 length equals 15 residues. Germline V CDR1 and CDR2: SGHAT, FQNNGV. V was trimmed by 5 bases and J by 2 bases, leaving 10 bases between them.

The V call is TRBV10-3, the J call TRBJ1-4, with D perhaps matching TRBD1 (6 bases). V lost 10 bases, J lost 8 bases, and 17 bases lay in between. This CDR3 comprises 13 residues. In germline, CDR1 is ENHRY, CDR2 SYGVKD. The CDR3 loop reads CATRTEVREKLFF. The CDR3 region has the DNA TGTGCCACCAGGACAGAAGTGCGGGAAAAACTGTTTTTT.

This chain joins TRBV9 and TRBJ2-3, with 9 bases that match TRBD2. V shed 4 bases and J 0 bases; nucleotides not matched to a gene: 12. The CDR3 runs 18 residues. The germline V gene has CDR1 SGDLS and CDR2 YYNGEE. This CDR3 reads CASSPRRGGFLSTDTQYF. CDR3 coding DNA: TGTGCCAGCAGCCCAAGGCGGGGGGGTTTTTTGAGCACAGATACGCAGTATTTT.